This TCR beta chain was obtained from a study of high-grade serous ovarian cancer treatment subgroups. Tumor samples were obtained before definitive surgery or chemotherapy. The assay was immunoSEQ multiplex PCR, and TCRdb's table has in-frame clones only and misses some. The sample has about 4,000 clones, roughly two thirds seen once. V lost 1 base, J lost 4 bases, and 5 bases lay in between. This CDR3 spans 13 amino acids. Per germline, CDR1 SEHNR and CDR2 FQNEAQ (reference sequence). A remark on this clone: Its antigen is not identified.

Whole-study results and caveats: Repertoire analysis covered CDR3 alone, not CDR1 or CDR2. Bulk tumor TCR sequencing gave no spatial information.

The source material was tumor tissue. The sequence was obtained from a human donor with high-grade serous ovarian cancer. The chain joins TRBV7-9 to TRBJ2-1; D is unclear. CDR3 nucleotides: TGTGCCAGCAGCTTAGATGGGTACAATGAGCAGTTCTTC. Translated: CASSLDGYNEQFF.